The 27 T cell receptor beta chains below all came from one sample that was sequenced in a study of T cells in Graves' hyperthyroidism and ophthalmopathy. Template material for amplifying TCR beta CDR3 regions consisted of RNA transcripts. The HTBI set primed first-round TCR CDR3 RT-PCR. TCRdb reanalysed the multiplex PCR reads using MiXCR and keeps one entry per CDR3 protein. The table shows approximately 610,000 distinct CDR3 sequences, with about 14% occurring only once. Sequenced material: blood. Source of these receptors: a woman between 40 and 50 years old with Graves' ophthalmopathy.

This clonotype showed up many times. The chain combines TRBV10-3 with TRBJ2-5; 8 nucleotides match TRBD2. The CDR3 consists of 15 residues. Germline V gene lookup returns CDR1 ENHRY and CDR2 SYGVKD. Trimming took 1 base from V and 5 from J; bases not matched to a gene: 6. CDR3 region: CAISELAGGAETQYF. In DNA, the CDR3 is TGTGCCATCAGTGAGTTGGCGGGAGGAGCCGAGACCCAGTACTTC.

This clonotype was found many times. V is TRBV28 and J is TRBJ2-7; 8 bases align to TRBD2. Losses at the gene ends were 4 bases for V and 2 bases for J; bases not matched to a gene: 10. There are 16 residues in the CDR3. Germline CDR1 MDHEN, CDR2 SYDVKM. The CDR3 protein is CASSSPTSGDPYEQYF. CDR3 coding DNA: TGTGCCAGCAGTTCGCCTACTAGCGGTGATCCCTACGAGCAGTACTTC. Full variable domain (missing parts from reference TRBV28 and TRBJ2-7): DVKVTQSSRYLVKRTGEKVFLECVQDMDHENMFWYRQDPGLGLRLIYFSYDVKMKEKGDIPEGYSVSREKKERFSLILESASTNQTSMYLCASSSPTSGDPYEQYFGPGTRLTVT.

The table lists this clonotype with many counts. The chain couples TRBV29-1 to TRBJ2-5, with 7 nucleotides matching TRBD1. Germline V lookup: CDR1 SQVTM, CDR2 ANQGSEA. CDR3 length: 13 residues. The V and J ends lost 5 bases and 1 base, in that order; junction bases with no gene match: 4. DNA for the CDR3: TGCAGCGTTTCTAGACAGGGCCAAGAGACCCAGTACTTC. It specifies CSVSRQGQETQYF.

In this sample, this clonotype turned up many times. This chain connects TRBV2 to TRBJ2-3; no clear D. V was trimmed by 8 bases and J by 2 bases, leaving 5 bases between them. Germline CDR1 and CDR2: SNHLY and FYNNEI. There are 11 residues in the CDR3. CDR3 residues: CASFLTDTQYF. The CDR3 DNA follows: TGTGCCAGCTTCCTCACAGATACGCAGTATTTT.

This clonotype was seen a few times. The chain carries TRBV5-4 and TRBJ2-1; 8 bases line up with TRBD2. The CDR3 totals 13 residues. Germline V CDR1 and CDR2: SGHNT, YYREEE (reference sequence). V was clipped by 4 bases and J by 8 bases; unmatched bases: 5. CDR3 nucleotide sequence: TGTGCCAGCAGCCTTAGCGGGACGGATGAGCAGTTCTTC. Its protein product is CASSLSGTDEQFF.

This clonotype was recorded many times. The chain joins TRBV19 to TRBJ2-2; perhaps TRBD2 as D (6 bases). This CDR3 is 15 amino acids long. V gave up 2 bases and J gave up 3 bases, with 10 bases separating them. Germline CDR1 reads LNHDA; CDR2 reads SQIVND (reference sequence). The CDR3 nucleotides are TGTGCCAGTAGTATAAATCGGGACTACACCGGGGAGCTGTTTTTT. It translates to CASSINRDYTGELFF.

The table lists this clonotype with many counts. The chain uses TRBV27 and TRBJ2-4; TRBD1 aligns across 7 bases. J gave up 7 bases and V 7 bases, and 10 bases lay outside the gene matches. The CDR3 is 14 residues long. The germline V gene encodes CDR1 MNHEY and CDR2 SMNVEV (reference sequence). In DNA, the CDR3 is TGTGCCAGCACCACCAGACAGGGTAGCAACATTCAGTACTTC. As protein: CASTTRQGSNIQYF.

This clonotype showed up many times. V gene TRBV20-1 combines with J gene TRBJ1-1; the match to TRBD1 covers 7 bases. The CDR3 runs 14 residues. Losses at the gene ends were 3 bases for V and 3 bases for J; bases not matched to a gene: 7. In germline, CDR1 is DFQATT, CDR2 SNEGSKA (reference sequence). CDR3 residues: CSARRGGVDTEAFF. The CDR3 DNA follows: TGCAGTGCTAGGAGAGGGGGCGTAGACACTGAAGCTTTCTTT.

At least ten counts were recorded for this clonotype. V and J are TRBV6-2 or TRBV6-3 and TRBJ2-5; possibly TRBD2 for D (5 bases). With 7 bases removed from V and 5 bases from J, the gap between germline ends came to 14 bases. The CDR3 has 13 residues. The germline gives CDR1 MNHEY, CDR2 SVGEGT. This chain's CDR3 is CASTPAGRETQYF. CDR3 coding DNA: TGTGCCAGCACCCCTGCGGGCCGGGAGACCCAGTACTTC.

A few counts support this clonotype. The CDR3 coding sequence is TGTGCCAGCATGGGGGCTAACTATGGCTACACCTTC. Residues: CASMGANYGYTF. The chain carries TRBV12-3 or TRBV12-4 and TRBJ1-2, with D tentatively TRBD1 (5 bases). This CDR3 is built from 12 residues. Trimming pared 7 bases from V and 0 bases from J, leaving 6 bases between.

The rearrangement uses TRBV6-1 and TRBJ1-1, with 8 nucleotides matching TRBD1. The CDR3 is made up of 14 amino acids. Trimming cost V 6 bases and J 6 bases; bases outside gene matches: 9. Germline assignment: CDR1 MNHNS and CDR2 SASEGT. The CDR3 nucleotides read TGTGCCAGCAGGACAACAGGGGGTGGCTCTGAAGCTTTCTTT. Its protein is CASRTTGGGSEAFF.

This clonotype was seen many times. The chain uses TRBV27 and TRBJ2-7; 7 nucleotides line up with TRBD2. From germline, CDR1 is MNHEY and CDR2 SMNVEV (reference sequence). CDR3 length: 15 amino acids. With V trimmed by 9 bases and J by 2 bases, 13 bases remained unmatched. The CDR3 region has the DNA TGTGCCAGTATGGGTAGCGGGTACTTCACCTACGAGCAGTACTTC. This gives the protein CASMGSGYFTYEQYF.

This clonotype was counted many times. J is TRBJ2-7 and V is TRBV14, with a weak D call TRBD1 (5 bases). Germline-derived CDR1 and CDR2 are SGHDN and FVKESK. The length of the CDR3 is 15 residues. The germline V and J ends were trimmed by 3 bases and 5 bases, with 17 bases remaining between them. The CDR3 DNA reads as TGTGCCAGCAGCCAGGATCCGGACACGCCGGACGAGCAGTACTTC. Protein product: CASSQDPDTPDEQYF.

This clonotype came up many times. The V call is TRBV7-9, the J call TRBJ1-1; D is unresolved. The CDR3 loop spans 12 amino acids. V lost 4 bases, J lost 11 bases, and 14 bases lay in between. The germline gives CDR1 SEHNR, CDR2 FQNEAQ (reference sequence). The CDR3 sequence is CASSSQKVEAFF. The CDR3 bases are TGTGCCAGCAGCTCACAAAAAGTTGAGGCTTTCTTT.

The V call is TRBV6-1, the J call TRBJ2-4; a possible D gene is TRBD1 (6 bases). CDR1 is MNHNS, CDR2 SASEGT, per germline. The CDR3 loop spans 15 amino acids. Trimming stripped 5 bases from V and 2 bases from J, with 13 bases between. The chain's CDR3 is CASSQGSGSKNIQYF. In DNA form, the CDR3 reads TGTGCCAGCAGTCAGGGGAGTGGGTCCAAAAACATTCAGTACTTC.

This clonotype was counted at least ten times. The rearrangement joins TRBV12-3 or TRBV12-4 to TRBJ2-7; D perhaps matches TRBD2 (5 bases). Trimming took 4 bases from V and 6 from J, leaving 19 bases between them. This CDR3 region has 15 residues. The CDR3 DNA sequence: TGTGCCAGCAGTTCATCTGCCAGAGGGCTTTCCGAGCAGTACTTC. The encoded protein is CASSSSARGLSEQYF.

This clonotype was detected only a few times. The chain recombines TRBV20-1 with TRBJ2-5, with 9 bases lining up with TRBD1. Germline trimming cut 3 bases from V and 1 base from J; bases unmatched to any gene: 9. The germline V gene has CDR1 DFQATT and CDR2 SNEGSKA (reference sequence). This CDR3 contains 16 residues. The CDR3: CSASPPYRGPQETQYF. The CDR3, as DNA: TGCAGTGCTAGTCCCCCCTACAGGGGGCCCCAAGAGACCCAGTACTTC.

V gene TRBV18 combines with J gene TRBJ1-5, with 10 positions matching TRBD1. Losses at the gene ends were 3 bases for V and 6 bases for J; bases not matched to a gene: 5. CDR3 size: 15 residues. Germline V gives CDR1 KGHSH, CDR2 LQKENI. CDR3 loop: CASSPETGGVQPQHF. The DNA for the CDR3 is TGTGCCAGCTCACCGGAGACAGGGGGCGTTCAGCCCCAGCATTTT.

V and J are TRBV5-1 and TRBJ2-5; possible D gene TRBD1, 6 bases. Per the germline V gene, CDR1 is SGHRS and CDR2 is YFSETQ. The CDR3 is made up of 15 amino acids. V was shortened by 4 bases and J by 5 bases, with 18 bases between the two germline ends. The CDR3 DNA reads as TGCGCCAGCAGCCCCGGACAGAGAGGCACGGAGACCCAGTACTTC. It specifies CASSPGQRGTETQYF.

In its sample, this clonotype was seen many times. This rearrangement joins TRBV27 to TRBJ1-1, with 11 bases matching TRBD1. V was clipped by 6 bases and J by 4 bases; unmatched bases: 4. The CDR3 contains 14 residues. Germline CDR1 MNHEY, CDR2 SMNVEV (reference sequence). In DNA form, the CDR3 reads TGTGCCAGCAGGGACAGGGGGCGTCGCACTGAAGCTTTCTTT. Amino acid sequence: CASRDRGRRTEAFF.

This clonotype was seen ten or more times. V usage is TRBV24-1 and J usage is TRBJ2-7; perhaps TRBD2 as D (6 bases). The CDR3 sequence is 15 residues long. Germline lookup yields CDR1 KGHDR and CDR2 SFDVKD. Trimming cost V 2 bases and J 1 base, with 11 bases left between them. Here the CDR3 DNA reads TGTGCCACCAGTGATTCTTTAGCGGATTCCTACGAGCAGTACTTC. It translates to CATSDSLADSYEQYF.

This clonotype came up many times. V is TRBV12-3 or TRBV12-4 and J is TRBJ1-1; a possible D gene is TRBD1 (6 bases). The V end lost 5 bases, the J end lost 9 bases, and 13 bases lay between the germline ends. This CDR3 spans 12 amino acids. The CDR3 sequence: CASSQNREKAFF. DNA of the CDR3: TGTGCCAGCAGTCAAAACAGGGAGAAAGCTTTCTTT.

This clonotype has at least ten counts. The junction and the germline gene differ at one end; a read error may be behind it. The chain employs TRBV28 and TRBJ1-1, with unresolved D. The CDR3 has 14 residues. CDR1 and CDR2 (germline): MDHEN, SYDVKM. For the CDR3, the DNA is TGTGCCGGCAGTTTACCCCCAGCGAACACTGAAGCTTTCTTT. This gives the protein CAGSLPPANTEAFF. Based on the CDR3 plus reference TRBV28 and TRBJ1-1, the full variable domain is DVKVTQSSRYLVKRTGEKVFLECVQDMDHENMFWYRQDPGLGLRLIYFSYDVKMKEKGDIPEGYSVSREKKERFSLILESASTNQTSMYLCAGSLPPANTEAFFGQGTRLTVV.

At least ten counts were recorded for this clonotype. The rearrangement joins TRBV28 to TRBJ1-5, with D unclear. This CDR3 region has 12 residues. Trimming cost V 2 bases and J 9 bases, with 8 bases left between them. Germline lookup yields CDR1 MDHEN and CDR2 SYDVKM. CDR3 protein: CASSLRSPPQHF. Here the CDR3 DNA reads TGTGCCAGCAGTTTACGGTCACCGCCCCAGCATTTT. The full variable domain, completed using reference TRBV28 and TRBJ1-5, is DVKVTQSSRYLVKRTGEKVFLECVQDMDHENMFWYRQDPGLGLRLIYFSYDVKMKEKGDIPEGYSVSREKKERFSLILESASTNQTSMYLCASSLRSPPQHFGDGTRLSIL.

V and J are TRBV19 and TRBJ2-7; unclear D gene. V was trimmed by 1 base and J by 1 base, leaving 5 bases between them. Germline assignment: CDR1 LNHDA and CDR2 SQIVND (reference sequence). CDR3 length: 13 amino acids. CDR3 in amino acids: CASSIGISYEQYF. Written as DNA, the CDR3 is TGTGCCAGTAGTATAGGTATATCCTACGAGCAGTACTTC.

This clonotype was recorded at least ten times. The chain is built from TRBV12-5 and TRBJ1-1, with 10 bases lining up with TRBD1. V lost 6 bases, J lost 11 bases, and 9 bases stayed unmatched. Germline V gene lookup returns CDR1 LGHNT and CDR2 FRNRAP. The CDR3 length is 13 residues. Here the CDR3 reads CASGPPGTGEAFF. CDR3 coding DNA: TGTGCTAGTGGCCCGCCCGGGACAGGGGAGGCTTTCTTT.

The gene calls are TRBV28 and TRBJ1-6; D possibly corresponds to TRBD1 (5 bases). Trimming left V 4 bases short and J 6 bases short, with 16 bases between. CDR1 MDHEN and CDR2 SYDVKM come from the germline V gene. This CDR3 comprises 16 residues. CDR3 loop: CASSSRVPGPNSPLHF. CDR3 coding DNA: TGTGCCAGCAGTTCTCGTGTCCCGGGACCTAATTCACCCCTCCACTTT.